This T cell receptor beta chain was captured by sequencing in a study of blood T cell repertoires in COVID-19. Study background: Whether acute or convalescent, the COVID-19 samples came from the United States, Italy and Spain.

Authors' analysis steps: From reference gene primer amplification, estimates of nucleated cell counts were derived. TCRdb's copy holds only in-frame clones and misses some; the assay was immunoSEQ multiplex PCR. V, J and clone size derive from that table, while D and trimming were established from the DNA sequence. The sample has tens of thousands of clones; approximately 87% are singletons. The junction had 5 bases not matched to a gene; V was cut back by 0 bases and J by 4 bases. Germline loops: CDR1 SGDLS, CDR2 YYNGEE. The CDR3 has 16 amino acids. The sample was peripheral blood. The TCR originated in a woman aged 55-70 years with acute or convalescent COVID-19. The chain employs TRBV9 and TRBJ2-3; 10 bases fit TRBD2. CDR3: CASSVVGTSASDTQYF. The DNA of the CDR3 is TGTGCCAGCAGCGTAGTTGGGACTAGCGCTTCAGATACGCAGTATTTT.